A selection of T cell receptor beta chains follows, all from one sample in a study of T cells in Graves' hyperthyroidism and ophthalmopathy. TCRdb used MiXCR to reprocess the multiplex PCR reads, holding one entry per CDR3 protein. The sample records about 570,000 distinct CDR3 sequences, more than 45% being singletons. Sequencing input: peripheral blood or thyroid tissue (not recorded which). These TCRs come from an adult woman with Graves' disease, either hyperthyroidism or ophthalmopathy (not recorded which). Each CDR3 is given with its conserved first and last residue. Each record gives: J gene, V gene, CDR3 protein.

>TRBJ1-5|TRBV7-9
CASSGQGANQPQHF
>TRBJ2-7|TRBV29-1
CSVETEYYEQYF
>TRBJ1-5|TRBV28
CASDGAPGTPFNQPQHF
>TRBJ1-2|TRBV6-1
CASSEGTGLHYGYTF
>TRBJ1-2|TRBV20-1
CSALQGDYGYTF
>TRBJ2-2|TRBV10-3
CAISMDAQVDTGELFF
>TRBJ1-1|TRBV29-1
CSVRQGWGTEAFF
>TRBJ2-2|TRBV4-1
CASSHGTSGDLTGELFF
>TRBJ2-5|TRBV7-2
CACAGVAGRETQYF
>TRBJ1-2|TRBV11-2
CASSLLSGTYGYTF
>TRBJ1-1|TRBV30
CAWSERDTEAFF
>TRBJ1-1|TRBV6-5
CASSYFFGVKSTEAFF
>TRBJ1-1|TRBV20-1
CSAVGDTEAFF
>TRBJ2-5|TRBV27
CASSWSRASGETQYF
>TRBJ1-6|TRBV6-5
CASSPRSGTPNSPLHF
>TRBJ1-4|TRBV2
CASSEGGRWGEKLFF
>TRBJ2-7|TRBV20-1
CSAAFGQGASYEQYF
>TRBJ2-7|TRBV29-1
CSVTRTGTYEQYF
>TRBJ1-2|TRBV20-1
CSSPLRGGYTF
>TRBJ1-1|TRBV20-1
CSARAFLGILNTEAFF
>TRBJ1-2|TRBV7-2
CASSLGGHSHYGYTF
>TRBJ1-5|TRBV5-1
CASSPNMAGQPQHF
>TRBJ2-7|TRBV3-1
CASSQGRSSGRAYEQYF
>TRBJ2-7|TRBV20-1
CSAIRGQGAYEQYF
>TRBJ1-6|TRBV10-3
CAISLGPGQGNSPLHF
>TRBJ2-7|TRBV7-9
CASSSLVEQYF
>TRBJ2-2|TRBV11-3
CAGSLGTAETGELFF
>TRBJ1-2|TRBV7-8
CASSLGLGQGASSETNYGYTF
>TRBJ1-3|TRBV10-3
CAITSDRGNTIYF
>TRBJ2-7|TRBV7-9
CASSSWTAFTYEQYF
>TRBJ2-7|TRBV7-9
CASSPRGSDYEQYF
>TRBJ2-3|TRBV7-8
CASSLSGTGSTDTQYF
>TRBJ1-1|TRBV20-1
CSARNSASNRDTEAFF
>TRBJ1-2|TRBV2
CASSDVYYGYTF
>TRBJ1-1|TRBV29-1
CSVEIGQGGRNTEAFF
>TRBJ1-5|TRBV5-6
CASSPGGGPHQPQHF
>TRBJ2-5|TRBV7-8
CASSSKRQGPTAQYF
>TRBJ1-1|TRBV6-1
CASSDLMAGRTEASF
>TRBJ1-1|TRBV5-1
CASSPPGPNTEAFF
>TRBJ2-2|TRBV5-1
CASSLVATGELFF
>TRBJ1-1|TRBV5-1
CASSLGTIVSTF
>TRBJ1-5|TRBV4-2
CASSQGDRQNQPQHF
>TRBJ2-7|TRBV11-1
CASSETGTSGRGEQYF
>TRBJ2-7|TRBV7-9
CASSLDVLSSEQYF
>TRBJ1-3|TRBV13
CASSSRGLGNTIYF
>TRBJ2-5|TRBV11-2
CASSFVQSETQYF
>TRBJ1-3|TRBV7-2
CASSLWAHGNTIYF
>TRBJ1-2|TRBV20-1
CSARDTRGSGYTF
>TRBJ1-1|TRBV28
CASTPPGPLNTEAFF
>TRBJ2-7|TRBV10-3
CAISLRGSYEQYF
>TRBJ1-1|TRBV29-1
CSVNWSGQGNTEAFF
>TRBJ2-7|TRBV11-2
CASSFASGYEQYF
>TRBJ2-7|TRBV6-2/TRBV6-3
CASSAREYEQYF
>TRBJ2-7|TRBV2
CARDAFGNEQYF
>TRBJ2-2|TRBV5-1
CASSQGDNTGELFF
>TRBJ2-2|TRBV7-9
CASSATGELFF
>TRBJ1-2|TRBV7-3
CASTTGGSNYGYTF
>TRBJ1-2|TRBV3-1
CASSQDRQAGGYTF